Sequencing of this T cell receptor (beta chain) was carried out in a study of blood T cells in healthy people across ages. Notes on the study in general: It was the long-lived donors that had more naive CD4+ cells and higher diversity than aged donors.

PCR was performed a second time for about 6 to 11 cycles using a sample-barcoded 5' primer and a J-beta primer mix. Each cDNA molecule carried a tag from a template-switch adaptor that contained 12 random nucleotides. TCRdb reanalysed the 5' RACE reads using MiXCR and keeps one entry per CDR3 protein. The data hold approximately 690,000 distinct CDR3 sequences, with roughly three fifths observed a single time. Concerning this clonotype itself: The target antigen is unknown.

The CDR3 has 18 residues. Looked up from germline, CDR1 is LGHDT and CDR2 is YNNKEL (reference sequence). With 1 base clipped from V and 5 bases from J, the junction kept 11 bases outside the gene matches. Material for sequencing was blood. The chain is built from TRBV3-1 and TRBJ2-5; 12 bases agree with TRBD2. This TCR came from a man aged 55 to 70 in good health. CDR3 nucleotide sequence: TGTGCCAGCAGCCAAGGCAGGACTAGCGGGGCTTCGCGTGAGACCCAGTACTTC. This gives the protein CASSQGRTSGASRETQYF.